This paragraph covers one T cell receptor (beta chain) sequence. Its antigen is as yet unknown. The sample originates from a study of PD-L1 blockade in urothelial cancer. Turning to the study itself: A median blood sample held about 150,000 T cells and about 78,000 unique TCRs. Broader study findings: In blood sampled pretreatment, TCR clonality below the median predicted better survival.

V lost 2 bases to trimming and J lost 7 bases, with 12 bases between them. Germline-derived CDR1 and CDR2 are MDHEN and SYDVKM. The CDR3 has 14 residues. The time point is: peripheral blood 6 weeks after treatment start. TCRdb keeps only in-frame clones here, not all; method: immunoSEQ multiplex PCR. Among around 50,000 clones, around 89% were seen once, and the ten largest hold 2.4%. The sequencing here drew on PBMCs, taken around atezolizumab (anti-PD-L1) treatment. The source is a man aged 55 to 69 with urothelial cancer. The V gene is TRBV28, the J gene TRBJ1-5, with D perhaps matching TRBD1 (5 bases). The CDR3 sequence: CASSLRDRSQPQHF. The CDR3 DNA reads as TGTGCCAGCAGTTTACGTGACAGATCCCAGCCCCAGCATTTT.